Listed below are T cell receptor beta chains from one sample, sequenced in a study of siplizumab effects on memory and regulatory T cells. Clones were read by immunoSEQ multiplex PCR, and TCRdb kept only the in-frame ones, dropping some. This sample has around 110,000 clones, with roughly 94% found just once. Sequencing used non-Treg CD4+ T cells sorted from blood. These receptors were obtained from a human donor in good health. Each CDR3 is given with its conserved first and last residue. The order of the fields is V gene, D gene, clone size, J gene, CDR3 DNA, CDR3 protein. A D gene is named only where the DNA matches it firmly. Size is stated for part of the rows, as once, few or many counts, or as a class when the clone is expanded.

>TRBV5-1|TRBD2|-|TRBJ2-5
TGCGCCAGCAGCCAGGGACTAGCGGGGGGCGAGACCCAGTACTTC
CASSQGLAGGETQYF
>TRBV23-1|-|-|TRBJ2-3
TGCGCCAGCAGTCAAAACCCCCACAGGGACACAGATACGCAGTATTTT
CASSQNPHRDTDTQYF
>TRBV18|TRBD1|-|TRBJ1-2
TGTGCCAGCTCACCCTCCGGGACAGTTGTATCTAACTATGGCTACACCTTC
CASSPSGTVVSNYGYTF
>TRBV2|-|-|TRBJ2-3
TGTGCCAGCTCGGTGTTAGCAACAGATACGCAGTATTTT
CASSVLATDTQYF
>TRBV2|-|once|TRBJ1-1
TGTGCCAGCAGTATCCAGGGCGGTGGCACTGAAGCTTTCTTT
CASSIQGGGTEAFF
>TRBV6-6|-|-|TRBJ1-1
TGTGCCAGCAGTAAGCAGGAACTACGAACTGAAGCTTTCTTT
CASSKQELRTEAFF
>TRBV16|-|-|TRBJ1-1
TGTGCCAGCAGCCAACAGGACATCGGGAGGACTGAAGCTTTCTTT
CASSQQDIGRTEAFF
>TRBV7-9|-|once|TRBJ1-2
TGTGCCAGCAGCTTAATGGCCGGGACCGAACTTGGGCGGAACTATGGCTACACCTTC
CASSLMAGTELGRNYGYTF
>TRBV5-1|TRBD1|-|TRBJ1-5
TGCGCCAGCAGCCTGACAGGGACCATGGGTCCCCAGCATTTT
CASSLTGTMGPQHF
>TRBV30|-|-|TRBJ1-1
TGTGCCTGGAGTATAGACAGTGAAGCTTTCTTT
CAWSIDSEAFF
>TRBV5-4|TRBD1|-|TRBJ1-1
TGTGCCAGCACGGTGGGACAGGGCCTCACTGAAGCTTTCTTT
CASTVGQGLTEAFF
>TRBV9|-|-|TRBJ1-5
TGTGCCAGCAGCGTAACTAGCAATCAGCCCCAGCATTTT
CASSVTSNQPQHF
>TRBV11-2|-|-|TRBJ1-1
TGTGCCAGCAGCTTACGGGTTGAAGCTTTCTTT
CASSLRVEAFF
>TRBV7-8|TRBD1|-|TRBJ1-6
TGTGCCAGCAGCTTACCTACCGGGACAGCGAGTAATTCACCCCTCCACTTT
CASSLPTGTASNSPLHF
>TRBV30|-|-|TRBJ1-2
TGTGCCTGGACCCCCGGGCTTCGGAGCTATGGCTACACCTTC
CAWTPGLRSYGYTF
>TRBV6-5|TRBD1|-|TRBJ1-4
TGTGCCACCGGGACAGGGGGGTTTGTTAATGAAAAACTGTTTTTT
CATGTGGFVNEKLFF
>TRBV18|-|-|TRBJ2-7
TGTGCCAGCTCCCCAACCCAAGGGGCAACCTACGAGCAGTACTTC
CASSPTQGATYEQYF
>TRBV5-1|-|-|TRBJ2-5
TGCGCCACCACAAACGGGTCCCCCAACCAAGAGACCCAGTACTTC
CATTNGSPNQETQYF
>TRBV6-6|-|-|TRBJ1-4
TGTGCCAGCAGTTTTAACAGGTTGAGGAATGAAAAACTGTTTTTT
CASSFNRLRNEKLFF
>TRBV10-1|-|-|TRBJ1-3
TGCGCCAGCAGTGGCGGTGGAAACACCATATATTTT
CASSGGGNTIYF
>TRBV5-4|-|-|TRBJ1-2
TGTGCCAGCAGCCCAGGCGGACAATATGGCTACACCTTC
CASSPGGQYGYTF
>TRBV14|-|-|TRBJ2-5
TGTGCCAGCAGCCAGAGACCGGACAAGCAAGAGACCCAGTACTTC
CASSQRPDKQETQYF
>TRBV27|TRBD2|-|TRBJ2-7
TGTGCCAGCAGTTCATCGCTGGGGGCGCGGCTAGCGGGGTTCGAGCAGTACTTC
CASSSSLGARLAGFEQYF
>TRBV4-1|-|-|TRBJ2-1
TGCGCCAGCAGCCAAGTAGGGCGCGAGCAGTTCTTC
CASSQVGREQFF
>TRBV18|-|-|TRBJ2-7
TGTGCCAGCTCACCAGGAGATGCCTCCTACGAGCAGTACTTC
CASSPGDASYEQYF
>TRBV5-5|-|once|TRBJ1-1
TGTGCCAGCAGCGGGACGAGGGACACTGAAGCTTTCTTT
CASSGTRDTEAFF
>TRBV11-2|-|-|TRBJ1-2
TGTGCCAGCAGCTCGCTACAGCATAACTATGGCTACACCTTC
CASSSLQHNYGYTF
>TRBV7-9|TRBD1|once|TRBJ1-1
TGTGCCAGCAGCCCCCCAGGGGGGTTCCGGGAAGCTTTCTTT
CASSPPGGFREAFF
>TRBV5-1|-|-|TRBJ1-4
TGCGCCAGCAGCCTAGAGTGGGCGGAAAAACTGTTTTTT
CASSLEWAEKLFF
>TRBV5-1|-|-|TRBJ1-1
TGCGCCAGCAGCCCGGACAGCAGTTCCACTGAAGCTTTCTTT
CASSPDSSSTEAFF
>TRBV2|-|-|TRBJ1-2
TGTGCCAGTCACCGGGACGGATCCTATGGCTACACCTTC
CASHRDGSYGYTF
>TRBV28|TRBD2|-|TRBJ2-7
TGTGCCAGCACCAGAGCGGGGGTGCAGTACTTC
CASTRAGVQYF
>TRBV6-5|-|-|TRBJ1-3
TGTGCCAGCAGAGTCCCGGGCATTGACACCATATATTTT
CASRVPGIDTIYF
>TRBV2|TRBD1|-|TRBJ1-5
TGTGCCAGCAGGACAGGGTCAGGGGGTAATCAGCCCCAGCATTTT
CASRTGSGGNQPQHF
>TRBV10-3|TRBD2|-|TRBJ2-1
TGTGCCATCACCAGTTCTAGCGGGAGCGCCAATGAGCAGTTCTTC
CAITSSSGSANEQFF
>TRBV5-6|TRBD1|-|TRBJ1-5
TGTGCCAGCAGCTTGCAGGGGGCGAAGAACCAGCCCCAGCATTTT
CASSLQGAKNQPQHF
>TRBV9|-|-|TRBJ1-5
TGTGCCAGCAGCGGAGAAGGGCAGCCCCAGCATTTT
CASSGEGQPQHF
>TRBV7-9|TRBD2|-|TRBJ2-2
TGTGCCAGCAGCTCGCGGGGGGCTCCCAACACCGGGGAGCTGTTTTTT
CASSSRGAPNTGELFF
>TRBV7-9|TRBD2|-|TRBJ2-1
TGTGCCAGCAGCTTAGGCGGGAGCGTAGTAGGGGAGCAGTTCTTC
CASSLGGSVVGEQFF
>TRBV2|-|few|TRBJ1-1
TGTGCCAGCACGGGCGGCCAAGCTTTCTTT
CASTGGQAFF
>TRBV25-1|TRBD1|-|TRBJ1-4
TGTGCCAGCAGTGAACCCAGGGGGCTAGGGGAAAAACTGTTTTTT
CASSEPRGLGEKLFF
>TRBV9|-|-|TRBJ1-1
TGTGCCAGCAGCGTAATGCGGGGGAACACTGAAGCTTTCTTT
CASSVMRGNTEAFF
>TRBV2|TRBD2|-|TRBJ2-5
TGTGCCAGCAGCGATCCCTCTACTAGCGGGAGGGCTGAGACCCAGTACTTC
CASSDPSTSGRAETQYF
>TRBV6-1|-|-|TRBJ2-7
TGTGCCAGCTTTTCACGTGACCCAACTACCTACGAGCAGTACTTC
CASFSRDPTTYEQYF